The 8 T cell receptor beta chains below come from one sample, sequenced in a study of T cells in Graves' hyperthyroidism and ophthalmopathy. Amplification of TCR beta CDR3 regions used RNA as the template. Using the HTBI primer set, a first-round RT-PCR was run on the TCR CDR3. MiXCR was run by TCRdb on the multiplex PCR reads, yielding one entry per CDR3 protein. The sample lists 600,000 to 900,000 distinct CDR3 sequences, 15% to 20% occurring once. The sequenced sample was blood. The receptors were sampled from a man younger than 35 with Graves' hyperthyroidism.

This clonotype was counted at least ten times. V gene TRBV6-2 or TRBV6-3 combines with J gene TRBJ2-5; D is possibly TRBD1 (7 bases). The V end was cut by 11 bases, the J end by 4 bases, with 14 bases between. Germline CDR1 is MNHEY and CDR2 is SVGEGT. The CDR3 extends over 12 amino acids. The CDR3 nucleotides are TGTGCCTCCCAGGGGGGCTCAGAGACCCAGTACTTC. It is translated as CASQGGSETQYF.

There are many counts of this clonotype. The V gene is TRBV12-3 or TRBV12-4, the J gene TRBJ2-7, with 7 bases lining up with TRBD1. The CDR3 runs 15 residues. With V trimmed by 5 bases and J by 2 bases, 9 bases remained unmatched. CDR3 bases: TGTGCCAGCAGTCGACGGTTCACAGGGGCCTACGAGCAGTACTTC. Encoded protein: CASSRRFTGAYEQYF.

This clonotype was recorded a few times. The rearrangement links TRBV27 to TRBJ2-1; D call uncertain. From germline, CDR1 is MNHEY and CDR2 SMNVEV (reference sequence). Trimming shortened V by 4 bases and J by 8 bases, and 15 bases separated the two germline ends. This CDR3 comprises 14 residues. CDR3 residues: CASSSASTLHEQFF. The CDR3 DNA reads TGTGCCAGCAGTTCCGCTAGTACACTACATGAGCAGTTCTTC.

This chain connects TRBV6-1 to TRBJ2-5; 11 bases match TRBD2. This CDR3 is built from 16 residues. The ends lost 10 bases at V and 5 bases at J; junction bases unmatched: 15. Germline-derived CDR1 and CDR2 are MNHNS and SASEGT. This chain's CDR3 is CATRPGTSGWAETQYF. In nucleotides, the CDR3 is TGTGCCACCCGTCCCGGGACTAGCGGTTGGGCGGAGACCCAGTACTTC.

This clonotype was seen repeatedly, ten times or more. The chain has TRBV5-4 and TRBJ2-2; 7 bases are shared with TRBD2. The length of the CDR3 is 12 residues. Unmatched junction bases numbered 2, after V lost 4 bases and J lost 8 bases. The germline gives CDR1 SGHNT, CDR2 YYREEE (reference sequence). In nucleotides, the CDR3 is TGTGCCAGCAGCCGTAGCGGGGGGGAGCTGTTTTTT. Translation gives CASSRSGGELFF.

The chain uses TRBV5-1 and TRBJ2-7; D is possibly TRBD1 (6 bases). Per the germline V gene, CDR1 is SGHRS and CDR2 is YFSETQ. The CDR3 extends over 13 amino acids. Trimming shortened V by 7 bases and J by 6 bases, and 17 bases separated the two germline ends. The CDR3 sequence is CASRPPGVREQYF. CDR3 sequence (DNA): TGCGCCAGCCGCCCCCCAGGGGTTCGCGAGCAGTACTTC.

This clonotype was counted only a few times. This may arise from a read error, as a much more abundant clone is one base away. The chain employs TRBV7-9 and TRBJ1-2, with D maybe TRBD1 (6 bases). This CDR3 spans 11 amino acids. Between the trimmed V and J ends, which lost 4 bases and 7 bases, there was a span of 7 bases. Germline-derived CDR1 and CDR2 are SEHNR and FQNEAQ (reference sequence). The CDR3 here is CASSYRVGYTF. The CDR3 DNA sequence: TGTGCCAGCAGCTACAGGGTTGGCTACACCTTC.

The V gene is TRBV4-2, the J gene TRBJ2-3, with D possibly being TRBD1 or TRBD2 (5 bases each). V was cut by 0 bases and J by 2 bases, with 9 bases left in between. In germline, CDR1 is LGHNA, CDR2 YNFKEQ. The CDR3 extends over 15 amino acids. The CDR3 loop is CASSQDLGVTDTQYF. The CDR3 nucleotides are TGTGCCAGCAGCCAAGATCTGGGGGTCACAGATACGCAGTATTTT.